Listed below are T cell receptor beta chains from one sample, sequenced in a study of blood T cells in healthy people across ages. TCRdb passed the 5' RACE reads through MiXCR, listing each CDR3 protein once. The data show about 930,000 distinct CDR3 sequences, roughly 29% seen once. These data were also filed under a second study, of T cells of mothers and their children.

Sequenced: blood. The receptors derive from a woman aged 40 to 50 in good health. Each CDR3 is given with its conserved first and last residue. Each record gives: D gene, V gene, clone size, J gene, CDR3 DNA, CDR3 protein. D genes are given only for firm matches. The listing skips clone size in some rows; elsewhere it reads once, few, many or a size class.

>NA|TRBV20-1|few|TRBJ1-3
TGCAGTGCTAGAGCGGGGACTGCTGGAAACACCATATATTTT
CSARAGTAGNTIYF
>NA|TRBV28|NA|TRBJ2-7
TGTGCCAGCAGTTTCCCCGGTGCGAGAAGCTCCTACGAGCAGTACTTC
CASSFPGARSSYEQYF
>NA|TRBV2|once|TRBJ2-1
TGTGCCAGCAGGAGGGACACCCCAGGGGATAAGCAGTTCTTC
CASRRDTPGDKQFF
>TRBD1|TRBV29-1|many|TRBJ2-7
TGCAGCGTTGAAGCGATGACAGGGGGCTCCTACGAGCAGTACTTC
CSVEAMTGGSYEQYF
>NA|TRBV19|few|TRBJ1-6
TGTGCCGCCCGGACGGCTCGATATAATTCACCCCTCCACTTT
CAARTARYNSPLHF
>NA|TRBV28|NA|TRBJ2-1
TGTGCCAGCAGTTTAAGGGGGGCAGTACAGTCCTACAATGAGCAGTTCTTC
CASSLRGAVQSYNEQFF
>TRBD1|TRBV15|NA|TRBJ1-4
TGTGCCACCAGCAAAGGCGACAGGGGCGGATGGAATGAAAAACTGTTTTTT
CATSKGDRGGWNEKLFF
>TRBD1|TRBV2|NA|TRBJ1-2
TGTGCCAGCGGGAGGGGGGACAGGGATGGCTACACCTTC
CASGRGDRDGYTF
>NA|TRBV7-3|once|TRBJ2-2
TGTGCCAGCAGCTTAACTAGCAACACCGGGGGGCTGTTTTTT
CASSLTSNTGGLFF
>NA|TRBV7-2|many|TRBJ2-5
TGTGCCAGCAGCCCAGGATATCTAAATGTGAAGACCCAGTACTTC
CASSPGYLNVKTQYF
>NA|TRBV4-1|few|TRBJ1-2
TGCGCCAGCAGCCGTTCCGTCCCCTATGGCTACACCTTC
CASSRSVPYGYTF
>NA|TRBV7-2|few|TRBJ2-5
TGTGCCAGCAGCTTTAGCTGGGGGGGCGATGAGCAGTACTTC
CASSFSWGGDEQYF
>NA|TRBV12-3/TRBV12-4|few|TRBJ2-7
TGTGCCAGCAGTATCGGGAAATCCTACGAGCAGTACTTC
CASSIGKSYEQYF
>NA|TRBV20-1|many|TRBJ2-7
TGCAGTGCTTACCCCCCACAGCCCCTCTCCTACGAGCAGTACTTC
CSAYPPQPLSYEQYF
>NA|TRBV20-1|many|TRBJ2-3
TGCAGTGCTAGAGACTCGAGGTGGATCGCAGATACGCAGTATTTT
CSARDSRWIADTQYF
>NA|TRBV19|NA|TRBJ2-2
TGTGCCAGTAGTCCCCGACAGAGTGTTAGGAACACCGGGGAGCTGTTTTTT
CASSPRQSVRNTGELFF
>TRBD2|TRBV5-8|few|TRBJ2-7
TGTGCCAGCAGTTCTGGACTAGCGGGGGCCGGGAGCTCCTACGAGCAGTACTTC
CASSSGLAGAGSSYEQYF
>NA|TRBV20-1|few|TRBJ2-7
TGCAGTGCTAGAGGACAAACTAGAGCCTACGAGCGGTACTTC
CSARGQTRAYERYF
>TRBD1|TRBV5-1|NA|TRBJ2-2
TGCGCCAGCACCTTCTTTCGACAGGGTATTGAGATCGGGGAGCTGTTTTTT
CASTFFRQGIEIGELFF
>TRBD2|TRBV2|NA|TRBJ2-3
TGTGCCAGTGGGACTAGACTCACAGATACGCAGTATTTT
CASGTRLTDTQYF
>NA|TRBV5-1|NA|TRBJ2-5
TGCGCCAGCAGTTACCAAGCGATACAAGAGACCCAGTACTTC
CASSYQAIQETQYF
>NA|TRBV7-2|few|TRBJ2-1
TGTGCCAGCAGAATAAGGGCACTAGATTACAATGAGCAGTTCTTC
CASRIRALDYNEQFF
>NA|TRBV27|many|TRBJ2-7
TGTGCCAGCAGCCAGGCGGGACGGAACTACGAGCAGTACTTC
CASSQAGRNYEQYF
>NA|TRBV3-1|NA|TRBJ2-1
TGTGCCAGCAGCCAATGGGTAGGAGCTAGGAGCAATGAGCAGTTCTTC
CASSQWVGARSNEQFF
>NA|TRBV28|many|TRBJ2-7
TGTGCCAGCAGCCGAACCAGGACAGTAACCTACGAGCAGTACTTC
CASSRTRTVTYEQYF
>NA|TRBV7-2|NA|TRBJ1-2
TGTGCCAGCAGCCTATATCACGCGGCAGGGGAACGTGGCTACACCTTC
CASSLYHAAGERGYTF
>NA|TRBV7-2|NA|TRBJ2-7
TGTGCCGGCAGCTGGCAGGCAGGGGAGTACGAGCAGTACTTC
CAGSWQAGEYEQYF
>NA|TRBV10-2|NA|TRBJ2-1
TGCGCCAGCAGTGAGGGTGCGGGGAATGAGCAGTTCTTC
CASSEGAGNEQFF
>NA|TRBV18|NA|TRBJ2-6
TGTGCCAGCTCACCGCTCAGTCCCACCGGACCTGGGGCCAACGTCCTGACTTTC
CASSPLSPTGPGANVLTF
>TRBD1|TRBV29-1|NA|TRBJ1-2
TGCAGCGCTATGGGACAGGGCAACTATGGCTACACCTTC
CSAMGQGNYGYTF
>TRBD1|TRBV29-1|few|TRBJ2-4
TGCAGCGTATCTAAGGACAGGGGTAACGGGCAGTACTTC
CSVSKDRGNGQYF